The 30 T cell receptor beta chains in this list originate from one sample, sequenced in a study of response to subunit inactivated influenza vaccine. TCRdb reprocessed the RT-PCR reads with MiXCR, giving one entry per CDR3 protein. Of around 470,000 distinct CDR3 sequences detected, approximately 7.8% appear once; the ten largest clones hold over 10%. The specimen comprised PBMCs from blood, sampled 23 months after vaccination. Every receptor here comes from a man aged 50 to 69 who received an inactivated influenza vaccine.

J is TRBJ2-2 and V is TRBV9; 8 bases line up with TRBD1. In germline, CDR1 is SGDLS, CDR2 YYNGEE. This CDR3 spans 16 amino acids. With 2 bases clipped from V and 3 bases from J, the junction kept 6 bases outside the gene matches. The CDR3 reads CASSVRTGRDTGELFF. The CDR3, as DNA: TGTGCCAGCAGCGTCAGGACAGGGCGGGACACCGGGGAGCTGTTTTTT.

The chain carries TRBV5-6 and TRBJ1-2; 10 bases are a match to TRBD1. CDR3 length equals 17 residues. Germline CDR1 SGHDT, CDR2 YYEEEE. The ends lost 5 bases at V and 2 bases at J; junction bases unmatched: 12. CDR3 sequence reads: CASRGRLTGGVNYGYTF. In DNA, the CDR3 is TGTGCCAGCAGGGGAAGGTTGACAGGGGGCGTCAACTATGGCTACACCTTC.

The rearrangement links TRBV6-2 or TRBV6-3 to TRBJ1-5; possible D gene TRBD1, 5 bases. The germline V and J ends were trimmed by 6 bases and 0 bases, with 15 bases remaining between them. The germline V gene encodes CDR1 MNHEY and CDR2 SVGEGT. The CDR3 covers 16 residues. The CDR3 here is CASSPGQFNSNQPQHF. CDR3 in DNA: TGTGCCAGCAGCCCGGGGCAATTTAATAGCAATCAGCCCCAGCATTTT.

The CDR3 protein is CASSLPGRAYEQYF. The CDR3 nucleotides read TGTGCCAGCAGCCTTCCGGGACGAGCCTACGAGCAGTACTTC. The chain couples TRBV28 to TRBJ2-7; possibly TRBD1 or TRBD2 for D (5 bases each). The CDR3 is 14 amino acids. Germline V gene data show CDR1 as MDHEN and CDR2 as SYDVKM. V lost 6 bases and J 2 bases, leaving 14 bases between the germline ends. The full variable domain, in which reference TRBV28 and TRBJ2-7 provide the parts outside the CDR3, is DVKVTQSSRYLVKRTGEKVFLECVQDMDHENMFWYRQDPGLGLRLIYFSYDVKMKEKGDIPEGYSVSREKKERFSLILESASTNQTSMYLCASSLPGRAYEQYFGPGTRLTVT.

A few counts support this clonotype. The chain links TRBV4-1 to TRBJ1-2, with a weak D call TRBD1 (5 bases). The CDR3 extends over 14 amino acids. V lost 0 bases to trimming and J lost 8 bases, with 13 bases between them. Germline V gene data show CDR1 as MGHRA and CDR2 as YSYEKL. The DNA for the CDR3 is TGCGCCAGCAGCCAAGATCAGGGCTGGGAGGGCTACACCTTC. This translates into CASSQDQGWEGYTF.

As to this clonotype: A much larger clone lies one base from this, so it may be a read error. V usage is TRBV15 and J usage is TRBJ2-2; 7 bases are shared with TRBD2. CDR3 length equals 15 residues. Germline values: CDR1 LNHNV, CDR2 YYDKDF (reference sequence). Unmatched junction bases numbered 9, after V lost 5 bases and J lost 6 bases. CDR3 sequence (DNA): TGTGCCACCAGCGAGTGCGGACTAGGTCCCGGGGAGCTGTTTTTT. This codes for CATSECGLGPGELFF.

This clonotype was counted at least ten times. The CDR3 loop reads CASSQDLWEGSAETQYF. Written as DNA, the CDR3 is TGTGCCAGCAGCCAAGATCTGTGGGAGGGGAGTGCGGAGACCCAGTACTTC. The chain links TRBV3-1 to TRBJ2-5, with 7 bases that match TRBD2. Germline CDR1 reads LGHDT; CDR2 reads YNNKEL (reference sequence). The CDR3 totals 17 residues. Trimming removed 0 bases from V and 5 bases from J; junction bases left unmatched: 12.

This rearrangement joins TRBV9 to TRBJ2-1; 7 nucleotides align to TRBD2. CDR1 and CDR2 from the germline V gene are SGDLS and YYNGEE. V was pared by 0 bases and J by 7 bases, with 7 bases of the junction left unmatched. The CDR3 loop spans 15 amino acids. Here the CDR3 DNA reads TGTGCCAGCAGCGTAGGCGGGAGCGGTGAGAATGAGCAGTTCTTC. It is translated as CASSVGGSGENEQFF. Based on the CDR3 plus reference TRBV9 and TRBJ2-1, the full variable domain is DSGVTQTPKHLITATGQRVTLRCSPRSGDLSVYWYQQSLDQGLQFLIQYYNGEERAKGNILERFSAQQFPDLHSELNLSSLELGDSALYFCASSVGGSGENEQFFGPGTRLTVL.

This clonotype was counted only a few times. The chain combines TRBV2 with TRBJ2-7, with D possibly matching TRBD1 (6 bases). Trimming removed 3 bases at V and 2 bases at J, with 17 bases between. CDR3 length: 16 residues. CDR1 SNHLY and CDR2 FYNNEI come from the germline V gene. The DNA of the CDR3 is TGTGCCAGCAGTGATGTGCTGAGGGGGTGGACCTACGAGCAGTACTTC. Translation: CASSDVLRGWTYEQYF.

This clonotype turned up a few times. The CDR3 region is CASSQDGRTGETEAFF. The CDR3 bases are TGCGCCAGCAGCCAAGATGGGAGGACTGGGGAAACTGAAGCTTTCTTT. V usage is TRBV4-3 and J usage is TRBJ1-1; D unresolved. This CDR3 region has 16 residues. Trimming took off 0 bases at V and 5 bases at J, with 16 bases between the two ends. Germline loops: CDR1 LGHNA, CDR2 YSLEER.

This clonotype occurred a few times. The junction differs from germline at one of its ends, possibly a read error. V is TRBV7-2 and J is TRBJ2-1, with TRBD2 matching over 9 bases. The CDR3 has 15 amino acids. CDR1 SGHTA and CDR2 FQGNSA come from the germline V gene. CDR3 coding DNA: TGTGCCAGCAGGTTAGCGGGGGTGCTATACAATGAGCAGTTCTTC. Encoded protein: CASRLAGVLYNEQFF.

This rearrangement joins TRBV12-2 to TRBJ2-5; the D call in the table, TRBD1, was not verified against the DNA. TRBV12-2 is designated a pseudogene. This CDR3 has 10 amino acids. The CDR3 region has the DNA TGTGCAAGTCCCCCCAAGTCCCAGTACTTC. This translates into CASPPKSQYF.

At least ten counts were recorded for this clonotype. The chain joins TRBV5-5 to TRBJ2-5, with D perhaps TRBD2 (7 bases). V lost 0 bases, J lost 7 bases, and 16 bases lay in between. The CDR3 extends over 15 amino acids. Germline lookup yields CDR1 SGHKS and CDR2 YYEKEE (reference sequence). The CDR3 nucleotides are TGTGCCAGCAGCTTGGACCCGGGGGGCCATGGGACCCAGTACTTC. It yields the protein CASSLDPGGHGTQYF.

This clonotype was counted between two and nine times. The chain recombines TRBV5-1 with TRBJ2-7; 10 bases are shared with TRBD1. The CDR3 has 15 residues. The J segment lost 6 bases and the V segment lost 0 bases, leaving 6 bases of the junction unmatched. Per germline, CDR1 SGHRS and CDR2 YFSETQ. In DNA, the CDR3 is TGCGCCAGCAGCTTGGAAAGACAGGGGGCCGGCGAGCAGTACTTC. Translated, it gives CASSLERQGAGEQYF.

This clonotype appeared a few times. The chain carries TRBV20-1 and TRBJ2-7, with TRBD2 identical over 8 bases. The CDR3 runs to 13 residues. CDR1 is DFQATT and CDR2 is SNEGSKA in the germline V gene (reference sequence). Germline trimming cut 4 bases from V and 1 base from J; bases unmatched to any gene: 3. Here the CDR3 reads CSAKREWSYEQYF. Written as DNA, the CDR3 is TGCAGTGCTAAGCGGGAGTGGTCCTACGAGCAGTACTTC.

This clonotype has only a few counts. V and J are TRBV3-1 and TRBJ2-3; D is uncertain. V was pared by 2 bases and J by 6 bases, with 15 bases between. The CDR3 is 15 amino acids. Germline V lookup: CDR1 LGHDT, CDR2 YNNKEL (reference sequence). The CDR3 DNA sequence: TGTGCCAGCAGCCAACAGCCCGACTTAACGGATACGCAGTATTTT. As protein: CASSQQPDLTDTQYF.

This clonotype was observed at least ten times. CDR3 region: CSARGQGLSGYTF. The CDR3 DNA reads TGCAGTGCCCGCGGACAGGGGCTCTCTGGCTACACCTTC. The chain has TRBV20-1 and TRBJ1-2; 9 nucleotides agree with TRBD1. Trimming took 6 bases from V and 7 from J; bases not matched to a gene: 9. The CDR3 has 13 residues. CDR1 DFQATT and CDR2 SNEGSKA come from the germline V gene (reference sequence).

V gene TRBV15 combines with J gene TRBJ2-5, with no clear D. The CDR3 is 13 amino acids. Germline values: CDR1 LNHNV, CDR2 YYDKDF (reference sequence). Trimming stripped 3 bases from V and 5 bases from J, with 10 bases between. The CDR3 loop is CATSSLRTETQYF. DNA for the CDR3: TGTGCCACCAGCAGTCTCCGGACGGAGACCCAGTACTTC.

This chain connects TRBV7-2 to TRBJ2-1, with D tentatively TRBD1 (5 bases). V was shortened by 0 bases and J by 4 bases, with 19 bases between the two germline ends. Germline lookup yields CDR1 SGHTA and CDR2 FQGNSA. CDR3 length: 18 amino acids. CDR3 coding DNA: TGTGCCAGCAGCTTAGCGTTCCCCTGGCAGGGTATATACAATGAGCAGTTCTTC. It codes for CASSLAFPWQGIYNEQFF.

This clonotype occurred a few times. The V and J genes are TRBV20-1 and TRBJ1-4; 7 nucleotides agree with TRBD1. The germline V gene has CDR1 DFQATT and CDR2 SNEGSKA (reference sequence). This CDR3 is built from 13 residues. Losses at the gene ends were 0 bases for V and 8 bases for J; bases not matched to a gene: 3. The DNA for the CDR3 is TGCAGTGCTAGAGAAGGGGGCGTGGAAAAACTGTTTTTT. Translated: CSAREGGVEKLFF.

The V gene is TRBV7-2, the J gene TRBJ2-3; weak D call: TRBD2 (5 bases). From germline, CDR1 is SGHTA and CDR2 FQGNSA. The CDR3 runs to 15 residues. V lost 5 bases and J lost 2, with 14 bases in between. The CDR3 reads CASSVDYYPTDTQYF. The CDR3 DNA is TGTGCCAGCAGCGTCGACTACTACCCCACAGATACGCAGTATTTT.

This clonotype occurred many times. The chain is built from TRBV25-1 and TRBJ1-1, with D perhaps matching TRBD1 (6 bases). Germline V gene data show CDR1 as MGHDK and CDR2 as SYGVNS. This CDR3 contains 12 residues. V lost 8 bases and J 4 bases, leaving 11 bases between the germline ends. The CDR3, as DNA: TGTGCCAGCTCACAACAGGGCACTGAAGCTTTCTTT. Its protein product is CASSQQGTEAFF.

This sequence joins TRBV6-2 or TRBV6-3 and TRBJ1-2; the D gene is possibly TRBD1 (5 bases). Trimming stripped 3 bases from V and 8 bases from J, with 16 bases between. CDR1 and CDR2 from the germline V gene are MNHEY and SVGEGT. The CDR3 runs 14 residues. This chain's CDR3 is CASSYPFGTGGYTF. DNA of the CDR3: TGTGCCAGCAGTTATCCATTCGGAACAGGAGGCTACACCTTC.

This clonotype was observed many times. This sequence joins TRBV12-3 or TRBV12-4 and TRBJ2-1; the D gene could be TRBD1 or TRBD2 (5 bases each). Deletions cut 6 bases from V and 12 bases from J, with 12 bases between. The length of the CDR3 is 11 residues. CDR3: CASRSDGTQFF. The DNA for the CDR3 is TGTGCCAGCAGGTCCGATGGGACGCAGTTCTTC.

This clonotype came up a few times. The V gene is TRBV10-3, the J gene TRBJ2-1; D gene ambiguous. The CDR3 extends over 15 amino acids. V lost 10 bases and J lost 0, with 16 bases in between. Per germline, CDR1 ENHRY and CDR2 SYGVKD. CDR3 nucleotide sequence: TGTGCCAGCCGGGCCCAAGAGTCCTCCTACAATGAGCAGTTCTTC. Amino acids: CASRAQESSYNEQFF.

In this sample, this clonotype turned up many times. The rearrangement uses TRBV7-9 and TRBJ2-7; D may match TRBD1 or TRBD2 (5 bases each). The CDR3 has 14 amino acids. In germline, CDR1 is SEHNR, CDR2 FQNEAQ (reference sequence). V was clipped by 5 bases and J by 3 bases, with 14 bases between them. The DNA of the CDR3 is TGTGCCAGCAGCCGCCTGGGACGGTACTACGAGCAGTACTTC. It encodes CASSRLGRYYEQYF. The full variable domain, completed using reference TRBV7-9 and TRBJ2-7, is DTGVSQNPRHKITKRGQNVTFRCDPISEHNRLYWYRQTLGQGPEFLTYFQNEAQLEKSRLLSDRFSAERPKGSFSTLEIQRTEQGDSAMYLCASSRLGRYYEQYFGPGTRLTVT.

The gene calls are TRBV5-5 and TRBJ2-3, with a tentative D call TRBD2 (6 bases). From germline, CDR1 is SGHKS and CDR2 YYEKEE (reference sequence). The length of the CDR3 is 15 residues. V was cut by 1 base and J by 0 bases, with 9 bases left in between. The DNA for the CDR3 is TGTGCCAGCAGCTTGTTGGGGACTAGCACAGATACGCAGTATTTT. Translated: CASSLLGTSTDTQYF.

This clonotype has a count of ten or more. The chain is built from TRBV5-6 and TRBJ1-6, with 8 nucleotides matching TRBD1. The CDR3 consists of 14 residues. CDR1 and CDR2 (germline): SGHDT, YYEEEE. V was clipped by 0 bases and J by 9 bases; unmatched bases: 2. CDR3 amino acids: CASSLGDRSSPLHF. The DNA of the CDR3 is TGTGCCAGCAGCTTGGGGGACAGGAGTTCACCCCTCCACTTT.

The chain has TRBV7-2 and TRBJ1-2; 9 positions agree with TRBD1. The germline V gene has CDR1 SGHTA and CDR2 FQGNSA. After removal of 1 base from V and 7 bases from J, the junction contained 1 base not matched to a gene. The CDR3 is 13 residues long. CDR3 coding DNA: TGTGCCAGCAGCTTAGGGGACAGGGTTGGCTACACCTTC. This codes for CASSLGDRVGYTF.

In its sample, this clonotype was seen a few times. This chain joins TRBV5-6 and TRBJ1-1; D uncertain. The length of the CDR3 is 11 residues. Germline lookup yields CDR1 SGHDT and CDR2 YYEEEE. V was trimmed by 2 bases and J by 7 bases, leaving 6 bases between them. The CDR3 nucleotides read TGTGCCAGCAGCTTTAGGAATGAAGCTTTCTTT. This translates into CASSFRNEAFF. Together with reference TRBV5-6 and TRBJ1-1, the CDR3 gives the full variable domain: DAGVTQSPTHLIKTRGQQVTLRCSPKSGHDTVSWYQQALGQGPQFIFQYYEEEERQRGNFPDRFSGHQFPNYSSELNVNALLLGDSALYLCASSFRNEAFFGQGTRLTVV.